These 22 T cell receptor beta chains originate from one sample sequenced in a study of blood T cell repertoires in COVID-19. Assay: immunoSEQ multiplex PCR; the TCRdb copy retains only in-frame clones and omits some. The sample contains 150,000 or so clones, around 83% of which appear only once. The source material was PBMCs or T cells enriched from blood (not recorded which). These receptors were obtained from a man aged 45-60 years who had recovered from COVID-19.

The rearrangement joins TRBV30 to TRBJ2-6; TRBD1 agrees at 8 bases. Germline V gene sequence: CDR1 GTSNPN, CDR2 SVGIG (reference sequence). The CDR3 extends over 18 amino acids. Losses at the gene ends were 1 base for V and 4 bases for J; bases not matched to a gene: 12. CDR3 nucleotides: TGTGCCTGGAGTGGGTTGGGTCAGGGGGCGCGAGGGGCCAACGTCCTGACTTTC. This translates into CAWSGLGQGARGANVLTF.

The chain recombines TRBV5-1 with TRBJ2-5; 13 positions match TRBD2. Germline lookup yields CDR1 SGHRS and CDR2 YFSETQ. The J segment lost 5 bases and the V segment lost 4 bases, leaving 11 bases of the junction unmatched. The CDR3 has 17 amino acids. The CDR3 reads CASSPLTSGGARETQYF. The DNA of the CDR3 is TGCGCCAGCAGCCCACTTACTAGCGGGGGGGCCCGGGAGACCCAGTACTTC.

This clone was seen once. V and J are TRBV19 and TRBJ2-4; 10 bases agree with TRBD1. V shed 7 bases and J 1 base; nucleotides not matched to a gene: 4. The germline gives CDR1 LNHDA, CDR2 SQIVND (reference sequence). The CDR3 is 15 amino acids. The CDR3 protein is CASNDRGLAKNIQYF. CDR3 DNA sequence: TGTGCCAGTAACGACAGGGGGCTGGCCAAAAACATTCAGTACTTC.

The chain links TRBV28 to TRBJ1-1, with D possibly matching TRBD1 (6 bases). The V end lost 6 bases, the J end lost 3 bases, and 17 bases lay between the germline ends. The CDR3 has 15 amino acids. Germline lookup yields CDR1 MDHEN and CDR2 SYDVKM. The CDR3 DNA reads as TGTGCCAGCAGAGGCGGGGGCAGGTTTTACACTGAAGCTTTCTTT. Amino acid sequence: CASRGGGRFYTEAFF.

The rearrangement joins TRBV5-1 to TRBJ1-4, with 10 bases identical to TRBD1. This CDR3 spans 15 amino acids. Germline V gene data show CDR1 as SGHRS and CDR2 as YFSETQ. The ends lost 4 bases at V and 10 bases at J; junction bases unmatched: 10. The CDR3 region has the DNA TGCGCCAGCAGCCACGACAGGGGGCGTTTTGGAAAACTGTTTTTT. Translating gives CASSHDRGRFGKLFF.

The chain recombines TRBV3-1 (or the pseudogene TRBV3-2) with TRBJ1-1, with TRBD1 as a possible D gene (5 bases). Germline CDR1 LGHDT, CDR2 YNNKEL (reference sequence). Trimming pared 6 bases from V and 0 bases from J, leaving 11 bases between. The CDR3 is made up of 14 amino acids. CDR3 sequence: CASSYRYMNTEAFF. CDR3 coding DNA: TGTGCCAGCAGTTACAGGTACATGAACACTGAAGCTTTCTTT.

This clone has a single count. The V call is TRBV5-1, the J call TRBJ2-1, with D possibly matching TRBD2 (6 bases). CDR1 SGHRS and CDR2 YFSETQ come from the germline V gene. Trimming pared 3 bases from V and 0 bases from J, leaving 13 bases between. This CDR3 region has 16 residues. The CDR3, as DNA: TGCGCCAGCAGCTGGGGCGGTAGCGGCTCCTACAATGAGCAGTTCTTC. Amino acids: CASSWGGSGSYNEQFF.

The rearrangement links TRBV4-1 to TRBJ1-3, with 10 bases that match TRBD1. V was clipped by 3 bases and J by 4 bases; unmatched bases: 3. The CDR3 is 15 residues long. Germline CDR1 reads MGHRA; CDR2 reads YSYEKL. CDR3: CASSHGTGVGNTIYF. The CDR3 DNA follows: TGCGCCAGCAGCCATGGGACAGGGGTAGGAAACACCATATATTTT.

The V and J genes are TRBV5-1 and TRBJ2-7; D may be TRBD2 (5 bases). The germline V gene encodes CDR1 SGHRS and CDR2 YFSETQ. V shed 0 bases and J shed 2 bases, with 12 bases lying between them. CDR3 size: 15 residues. The CDR3 protein is CASSLAGLKAYEQYF. For the CDR3, the DNA is TGCGCCAGCAGCTTGGCAGGACTGAAGGCCTACGAGCAGTACTTC.

The chain combines TRBV7-9 with TRBJ1-1; D is unresolved. CDR1 SEHNR and CDR2 FQNEAQ come from the germline V gene (reference sequence). The length of the CDR3 is 12 residues. V was shortened by 6 bases and J by 3 bases, with 8 bases between the two germline ends. The CDR3 sequence: CASRRADTEAFF. CDR3 sequence (DNA): TGTGCCAGCAGGAGAGCGGACACTGAAGCTTTCTTT. The full variable domain, with the rest looked up from reference TRBV7-9 and TRBJ1-1, is DTGVSQNPRHKITKRGQNVTFRCDPISEHNRLYWYRQTLGQGPEFLTYFQNEAQLEKSRLLSDRFSAERPKGSFSTLEIQRTEQGDSAMYLCASRRADTEAFFGQGTRLTVV.

The chain uses TRBV10-1 and TRBJ2-5, with 9 bases aligning to TRBD2. After removal of 3 bases from V and 5 bases from J, the junction contained 13 bases not matched to a gene. CDR3 length: 17 residues. Germline V gene lookup returns CDR1 WNHNN and CDR2 SYGVQD (reference sequence). Here the CDR3 reads CASSDSSRGGASETQYF. In nucleotides, the CDR3 is TGCGCCAGCAGTGATTCAAGCCGCGGGGGGGCCTCGGAGACCCAGTACTTC.

The chain carries TRBV5-5 and TRBJ2-7; D unresolved. CDR3 length equals 14 residues. Trimming cost V 2 bases and J 0 bases, with 9 bases left between them. CDR1 and CDR2 (germline): SGHKS, YYEKEE (reference sequence). The CDR3 spells CASSFLSSSYEQYF. The CDR3 nucleotides are TGTGCCAGCAGCTTCCTATCTTCCTCCTACGAGCAGTACTTC.

CDR3 region: CASSRAPGQGEGSPLHF. Written as DNA, the CDR3 is TGCGCCAGCAGCAGGGCCCCGGGACAGGGTGAGGGTTCACCCCTCCACTTT. The chain has TRBV5-1 and TRBJ1-6, with 9 bases matching TRBD1. Trimming took 4 bases from V and 9 from J; bases not matched to a gene: 14. From germline, CDR1 is SGHRS and CDR2 YFSETQ. This CDR3 spans 17 amino acids.

J is TRBJ1-1 and V is TRBV6-5; D possibly corresponds to TRBD1 (5 bases). The CDR3 totals 13 residues. V lost 6 bases and J 1 base, leaving 9 bases between the germline ends. Germline V lookup: CDR1 MNHEY, CDR2 SVGAGI. CDR3 protein: CASSGGRNTEAFF. The CDR3 nucleotides are TGTGCCAGCAGCGGGGGAAGGAACACTGAAGCTTTCTTT.

The chain employs TRBV6-5 and TRBJ1-3, with 8 bases that match TRBD1. The CDR3 spans 16 residues. From germline, CDR1 is MNHEY and CDR2 SVGAGI. Trimming removed 2 bases from V and 5 bases from J; junction bases left unmatched: 8. Here the CDR3 reads CASSYHRQGLRNTIYF. DNA for the CDR3: TGTGCCAGCAGTTACCACAGACAGGGGCTGCGAAACACCATATATTTT.

The CDR3, as DNA: TGTGCCAGCAGTTACGGGGGCCATGAAAAACTGTTTTTT. Translated, it gives CASSYGGHEKLFF. This chain links TRBV6-5 with TRBJ1-4, with D possibly being TRBD1 (6 bases). Germline loops: CDR1 MNHEY, CDR2 SVGAGI. The CDR3 length is 13 residues. The V end lost 2 bases, the J end lost 6 bases, and 7 bases lay between the germline ends.

This clone was picked up a small number of times. V gene TRBV7-9 combines with J gene TRBJ2-7, with 7 bases fitting TRBD1. The CDR3 spans 15 residues. V dropped 6 bases and J dropped 2; count of bases not matched to a gene: 10. CDR1 and CDR2 (germline): SEHNR, FQNEAQ (reference sequence). CDR3 protein: CASRRTGAHPYEQYF. The DNA of the CDR3 is TGTGCCAGCAGGCGTACAGGGGCGCACCCCTACGAGCAGTACTTC.

The chain employs TRBV28 and TRBJ1-5; 9 nucleotides agree with TRBD1. The V gene end was trimmed by 0 bases and the J gene end by 9 bases; junction bases not matched to a gene: 12. CDR3 size: 17 residues. The germline V gene encodes CDR1 MDHEN and CDR2 SYDVKM. CDR3: CASSLWGTGQTGWPQHF. CDR3 coding DNA: TGTGCCAGCAGTTTATGGGGGACAGGGCAGACTGGGTGGCCCCAGCATTTT.

V is TRBV9 and J is TRBJ2-1; TRBD1 might be the D (9 bases). This CDR3 region has 18 residues. With 0 bases removed from V and 9 bases from J, the gap between germline ends came to 25 bases. Germline V gene lookup returns CDR1 SGDLS and CDR2 YYNGEE. The CDR3 DNA is TGTGCCAGCAGCGTAGGGACGGGAGGGGGACAGGGCGGAGGTGAGCAGTTCTTC. This sequence encodes CASSVGTGGGQGGGEQFF. Based on the CDR3 plus reference TRBV9 and TRBJ2-1, the full variable domain is DSGVTQTPKHLITATGQRVTLRCSPRSGDLSVYWYQQSLDQGLQFLIQYYNGEERAKGNILERFSAQQFPDLHSELNLSSLELGDSALYFCASSVGTGGGQGGGEQFFGPGTRLTVL.

This clone is a singleton in its sample. The chain employs TRBV19 and TRBJ1-6; 9 nucleotides align to TRBD1. V trimming: 5 bases; J trimming: 8 bases; junction bases outside the gene matches: 7. The CDR3 covers 15 residues. Germline CDR1 LNHDA, CDR2 SQIVND (reference sequence). CDR3 amino acids: CASSDTGTGYSPLHF. The CDR3 DNA reads TGTGCCAGTAGTGATACCGGGACAGGGTATTCACCCCTCCACTTT.

The sample holds many counts of this clone. V gene TRBV9 combines with J gene TRBJ2-5, with a tentative D call TRBD1 (5 bases). The germline CDR1 and CDR2 sequences are SGDLS and YYNGEE. V lost 0 bases and J lost 4, with 10 bases in between. There are 14 residues in the CDR3. The CDR3 nucleotides are TGTGCCAGCAGCGTAGGGACAACGAGAGAGACCCAGTACTTC. Translated, it gives CASSVGTTRETQYF. The complete variable domain, with remaining parts taken from reference TRBV9 and TRBJ2-5, reads DSGVTQTPKHLITATGQRVTLRCSPRSGDLSVYWYQQSLDQGLQFLIQYYNGEERAKGNILERFSAQQFPDLHSELNLSSLELGDSALYFCASSVGTTRETQYFGPGTRLLVL.

The V and J genes are TRBV27 and TRBJ1-1; maybe TRBD1 (6 bases). This CDR3 spans 17 amino acids. The germline V gene encodes CDR1 MNHEY and CDR2 SMNVEV (reference sequence). V was clipped by 0 bases and J by 1 base, with 15 bases between them. CDR3: CASSLSGTRAGNTEAFF. The CDR3 DNA is TGTGCCAGCAGTTTATCAGGGACACGGGCGGGGAACACTGAAGCTTTCTTT.